This T cell receptor (beta chain) came from a study of glioma-infiltrating T cells. This clonotype was found many times. The antigen remains undetermined. TCR alpha and beta CDR3 regions were amplified from RNA using iRepertoire nested multiplex PCR. TCRdb ran MiXCR on the multiplex PCR reads and lists one entry per CDR3 protein. This sample has some 120,000 distinct CDR3 sequences, with roughly 20% found just once. The CDR3 is 16 residues long. J was trimmed by 6 bases and V by 8 bases; bases with no gene match: 17. The V gene's germline CDR1 is SGHVS and CDR2 FNYEAQ. Overall study results and limits: Tissue-blood divergence was below expectation in non-neoplastic patients, above in gliomas.

Sequenced sample: glioma tissue, nonneoplastic brain tissue, or PBMCs (not recorded which). This sequence joins TRBV7-6 and TRBJ2-3; 7 nucleotides line up with TRBD2. The source is a human donor with low-grade glioma or glioblastoma, undergoing nonglioma brain surgery, or in good health (not recorded which). CDR3 coding DNA: TGTGCCAGCTCGCCCCGAGGGGAGGGTTTAAGTGATACGCAGTATTTT. Amino acids: CASSPRGEGLSDTQYF.